The clone carrying this T cell receptor (beta chain) was counted between two and nine times. Its antigen remains unknown. V lost 6 bases, J lost 4 bases, and 10 bases stayed unmatched. This CDR3 spans 16 amino acids. The germline V gene has CDR1 MNHNY and CDR2 SVGAGI (reference sequence). For the second PCR, which ran for about 6 to 12 cycles, a sample-barcoded 5' primer and a J-beta primer mix were used. Each CDR3 protein gets one entry after TCRdb re-called the 5' RACE reads with MiXCR. The sample includes about 670,000 distinct CDR3 sequences, over 40% seen only once; the top ten take approximately 13%. This specimen belongs to a study of blood T cells in healthy people across ages. Regarding the study as a whole: Older age went with lower TCR beta diversity per million T cells, in a roughly linear way.

Sequencing input: blood. This chain joins TRBV6-6 and TRBJ1-2; 11 nucleotides align to TRBD1. The receptor's source is a woman older than 75 in good health. CDR3 amino acids: CASRPGQGVVGYGYTF. CDR3 coding DNA: TGTGCCAGCAGGCCGGGACAGGGGGTAGTGGGCTATGGCTACACCTTC.